This T cell receptor (beta chain) was obtained from a study of response to subunit inactivated influenza vaccine. Regarding the study as a whole: New T cells are recruited in small numbers by each seasonal influenza vaccination, according to the authors' suggestion.

This clonotype has a handful of counts. What it binds is not known. Each CDR3 protein gets one entry after TCRdb re-called the RT-PCR reads with MiXCR. The sample holds about 480,000 distinct CDR3 sequences, about 10% seen once. The source is a man aged 45-60 years who received an inactivated influenza vaccine. Sequences were derived from PBMCs from blood, sampled about 40 days after vaccination.

DNA of the CDR3: TGCGCCAGCAGCGTTCAGGGACAGGGCTACGAGCAGTACTTC. Its translation: CASSVQGQGYEQYF. The chain uses TRBV5-1 and TRBJ2-7; 9 nucleotides agree with TRBD1. CDR3 size: 14 residues. Germline lookup yields CDR1 SGHRS and CDR2 YFSETQ. Trimming removed 4 bases from V and 3 bases from J; junction bases left unmatched: 5.